This T cell receptor (beta chain) came from a study of blood T cell repertoires in COVID-19. Data came from immunoSEQ multiplex PCR; TCRdb stores just in-frame clones and leaves some out. The table includes about 190,000 clones, 80% to 85% detected once. Germline CDR1 and CDR2: SGHRS and YFSETQ. V gave up 2 bases and J gave up 2 bases, with 8 bases separating them. The CDR3 is made up of 14 amino acids. Material for sequencing was peripheral blood. This chain connects TRBV5-1 to TRBJ1-5; D remains unclear. This receptor was identified in a middle-aged woman with acute or convalescent COVID-19. CDR3 sequence reads: CASSFGEGNQPQHF. The CDR3 DNA reads TGCGCCAGCAGCTTTGGGGAGGGCAATCAGCCCCAGCATTTT. Based on the CDR3 plus reference TRBV5-1 and TRBJ1-5, the full variable domain is KAGVTQTPRYLIKTRGQQVTLSCSPISGHRSVSWYQQTPGQGLQFLFEYFSETQRNKGNFPGRFSGRQFSNSRSEMNVSTLELGDSALYLCASSFGEGNQPQHFGDGTRLSIL.